The clone carrying this TCR beta chain was observed once. The record originates from a study of shared T cell receptors in the human thymus. The CDR3 spans 15 residues. The V gene's germline CDR1 is MDHEN and CDR2 SYDVKM. Trimming removed 3 bases at V and 8 bases at J, with 18 bases between. Profiling relied on immunoSEQ multiplex PCR, and the TCRdb table lists in-frame clones only, not all of them. In the table there are about 380,000 clones, around 95% of which are singletons. The genes are TRBV28 and TRBJ2-3; D is perhaps TRBD2 (5 bases). Sequenced material: thymocytes. The clonotype comes from a human donor. CDR3: CASSFGAAPSGTQYF. In DNA form, the CDR3 reads TGTGCCAGCAGTTTTGGAGCGGCCCCGAGCGGTACGCAGTATTTT.